The T cell receptor beta chain described here comes from a study of blood T cells in healthy people across ages. This clonotype has only a few counts. The antigen is undetermined. Each sample used at least 6 million PBMCs. Overall study results and limits: It was the long-lived donors that had more naive CD4+ cells and higher diversity than aged donors. Any changes in expanded clonotypes were possibly confounded, as donor CMV status remained unknown.

Primers used in a second PCR of about 6 to 12 cycles were a sample-barcoded 5' primer and a J-beta primer mix. Per sample, CDR3-containing paired-end reads numbered at least 3 million. Each CDR3 protein gets one entry after TCRdb re-called the 5' RACE reads with MiXCR. This sample has around 1,700,000 distinct CDR3 sequences, with 28% found just once. This sequence originates from a woman between 25 and 40 years old in good health. Sequenced: blood.

The CDR3 DNA reads as TGTGCCAGCAGCTTAATGGGGGAAGTGAACACTGAAGCTTTCTTT. Amino acids: CASSLMGEVNTEAFF. The rearrangement uses TRBV7-2 and TRBJ1-1; weak D call: TRBD1 (5 bases). The germline V gene has CDR1 SGHTA and CDR2 FQGNSA. This CDR3 region has 15 residues. The ends were cut back, 2 bases at V and 0 bases at J, with 10 bases in the middle.